This record concerns one T cell receptor beta chain sequence. Its antigen specificity is not known. It has no much larger one-base neighbor in the sample; base qualities were not kept. Ficoll-Paque density gradient centrifugation was used to isolate PBMCs. Reads for this sample came from an Illumina NovaSeq 6000. cDNA libraries for TCRalpha and TCRbeta were prepared by 5'RACE using constant-segment primers, with sample barcodes and unique molecular identifiers added. Trizol reagent was used to extract RNA from every sample. The libraries were amplified in two PCR steps, and the second step added a second sample barcode and Illumina TruSeq adapters. Sequencing of the libraries was done on an Illumina NovaSeq, producing 2 x 150 bp paired-end reads. For the original study's pipeline: Demultiplexing of reads and collapsing into UMI-guided consensus sequences were performed with migec v1.2.7. Using mixcr v2.1.11, UMI consensuses were aligned to TRA and TRB V and J templates and then assembled into clonotypes. Clonotypes were classified as expanded or contracted when called significant by both edgeR and NoisET, with noise models trained on biological replicates. For edgeR calls, the thresholds were a false discovery rate-adjusted p below 0.01 and a log2 fold-change of 1. PCA with hierarchical clustering of max-normalized trajectories of the 1000 most abundant clonotypes was used as exploratory dynamics analysis. Separately sequenced CD4+ and CD8+ repertoires were used to assign a CD4 or CD8 phenotype to each responding clone. TCRdb reanalyzed the raw reads on its own, using fastp at Q25 for trimming and MiXCR for clone calling, and kept in-frame beta chains. Records with the same CDR3 protein are collapsed into one entry carrying the most frequent genes and DNA. The V and J calls here are based on TCRdb, not the publication. The sample contains about 350,000 distinct CDR3 sequences, roughly 13% of them found a single time. The ten largest clones add up to around a fifth of the sample.

Between the V and J ends, shortened by 0 bases and 4 bases respectively, the junction contains 12 bases. For CDR1 and CDR2, the germline V gene (reference sequence) lists DFQATT and SNEGSKA. Reading from cysteine to phenylalanine, the CDR3 counts 14 amino acids. Only the CDR3 DNA is retained, 42 bases long and in frame from the first base. This sample is drawn from a study of T-cell memory formation after mild COVID-19 (dated by TCRdb to the early 2020s). The study in broad terms: TCR sequence clusters from the two donors were found to be largely donor specific. T-cell clones expanding and contracting after mild COVID-19 in a couple of donors were tracked by longitudinal TCRalpha and TCRbeta repertoire sequencing. Two young, previously healthy adult volunteers made up the cohort, one male and one female. Study-wide findings and limitations: Contracting CD4+ clones were located mainly in the CM and EM memory subsets, whereas CD8+ clones were found to be enriched in EMRA. Some responding clones were detected in pre-infection memory, suggesting pre-existing cross-reactive memory T cells joined the SARS-CoV-2 response. Whether the second-wave clones peaking on day 37 were SARS-CoV-2 specific was not confirmed. The study covered only two mild cases, and larger cohorts including severe cases with pre-infection samples were considered necessary. Clones that contracted from day 15 to 85 showed balanced CD4/CD8 phenotypes, whereas a second wave of clones that expanded from day 15 to 37 leaned towards CD4+.

Recombination linked TRBV20-1 to TRBJ1-2; the D segment could be TRBD1, given 5 matching bases. Specimen: PBMCs or a T cell subset sorted from them (not recorded which). This clonotype was obtained from a man in his late teens or twenties who had mild COVID-19 (a few samples of this study predate the infection). The sample titles of this study are shuffled in the database, so cell type and time point are left out; the donor was told from shared clones. The CDR3 protein is CSAREGSGGYGYTF. The nucleotide sequence is TGCAGTGCTAGAGAGGGTAGCGGGGGCTATGGCTACACCTTC.